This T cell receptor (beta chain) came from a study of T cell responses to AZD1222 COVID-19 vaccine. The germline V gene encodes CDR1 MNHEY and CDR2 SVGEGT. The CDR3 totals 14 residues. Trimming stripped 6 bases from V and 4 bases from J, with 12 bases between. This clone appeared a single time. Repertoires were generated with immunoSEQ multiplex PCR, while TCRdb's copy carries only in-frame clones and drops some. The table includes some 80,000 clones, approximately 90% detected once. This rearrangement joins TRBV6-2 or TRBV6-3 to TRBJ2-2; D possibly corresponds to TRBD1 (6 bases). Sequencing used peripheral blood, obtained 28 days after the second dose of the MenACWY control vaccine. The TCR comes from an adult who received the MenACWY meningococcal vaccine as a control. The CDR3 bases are TGTGCCAGCAGACCTACAGGGACCACCGGGGAGCTGTTTTTT. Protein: CASRPTGTTGELFF.